This passage covers 26 T cell receptor beta chains from one sample sequenced in a study of blood T cell repertoires in COVID-19. Assay: immunoSEQ multiplex PCR; the TCRdb copy retains only in-frame clones and omits some. The sample consists of 250,000 or so clones, about 80% of them appearing once. The sequenced sample was peripheral blood. These receptors all come from a woman older than 75 with acute or convalescent COVID-19.

This clone was found a few times. This chain connects TRBV5-6 to TRBJ1-2; perhaps TRBD1 as D (5 bases). Germline-derived CDR1 and CDR2 are SGHDT and YYEEEE. The CDR3 contains 14 residues. V shed 3 bases and J shed 7 bases, with 16 bases lying between them. Here the CDR3 DNA reads TGTGCCAGCAGCTCCCTTACAGGAGGGGTTGGCTACACCTTC. Translating gives CASSSLTGGVGYTF.

The chain couples TRBV4-1 to TRBJ1-2, with 10 bases matching TRBD1. Germline trimming cut 0 bases from V and 8 bases from J; bases unmatched to any gene: 6. The CDR3 spans 15 residues. The germline V gene has CDR1 MGHRA and CDR2 YSYEKL. CDR3 in amino acids: CASSQDVGQGLGYTF. CDR3 DNA: TGCGCCAGCAGCCAAGATGTGGGACAGGGGCTCGGCTACACCTTC.

CDR3 nucleotide sequence: TGTGCCAGCAGCAAGGACAGTTTGGCCGTCTACGTAACGACTTTCTTT. Its protein product is CASSKDSLAVYVTTFF. The chain recombines TRBV7-9 with TRBJ1-1, with D possibly TRBD1 on 6 matching bases. Germline values: CDR1 SEHNR, CDR2 FQNEAQ (reference sequence). This CDR3 region has 16 residues. Trimming left V 5 bases short and J 12 bases short, with 28 bases between. Full variable domain (remainder filled in from reference TRBV7-9 and TRBJ1-1): DTGVSQNPRHKITKRGQNVTFRCDPISEHNRLYWYRQTLGQGPEFLTYFQNEAQLEKSRLLSDRFSAERPKGSFSTLEIQRTEQGDSAMYLCASSKDSLAVYVTTFFGQGTRLTVV.

The rearrangement uses TRBV7-2 and TRBJ1-6; unclear D gene. The length of the CDR3 is 12 residues. In germline, CDR1 is SGHTA, CDR2 FQGNSA. V was trimmed by 4 bases and J by 7 bases, leaving 5 bases between them. In nucleotides, the CDR3 is TGTGCCAGCAGCTCCCAGAATTCACCCCTCCACTTT. Its protein product is CASSSQNSPLHF.

This chain uses TRBV7-6 with TRBJ2-3; D unclear. V lost 1 base and J 0 bases, leaving 5 bases between the germline ends. The CDR3 has 14 amino acids. Germline CDR1 is SGHVS and CDR2 is FNYEAQ. Written as DNA, the CDR3 is TGTGCCAGCAGCTTAGTATTCAGCACAGATACGCAGTATTTT. Amino acids: CASSLVFSTDTQYF.

This clone was observed a single time. The CDR3 DNA follows: TGTGCCAGCAGCGTACAGGGATCCCCCCCCACAGATACGCAGTATTTT. This encodes CASSVQGSPPTDTQYF. The chain links TRBV9 to TRBJ2-3, with D tentatively TRBD1 (5 bases). Germline values: CDR1 SGDLS, CDR2 YYNGEE. The CDR3 is 16 residues long. Trimming left V 1 base short and J 2 bases short, with 14 bases between. Using reference TRBV9 and TRBJ2-3 for the parts outside the CDR3, the full variable domain is DSGVTQTPKHLITATGQRVTLRCSPRSGDLSVYWYQQSLDQGLQFLIQYYNGEERAKGNILERFSAQQFPDLHSELNLSSLELGDSALYFCASSVQGSPPTDTQYFGPGTRLTVL.

This clone was observed a few times. V usage is TRBV1 and J usage is TRBJ2-5; the D call in the table, TRBD2, was not verified against the DNA. TRBV1 constitutes a pseudogene. The CDR3 length is 19 residues. The DNA of the CDR3 is TGCACCAGCAGCCAAGATGGACGGCCACTAGCGGGGGTTCAAGAGACCCAGTACTTC. Encoded protein: CTSSQDGRPLAGVQETQYF.

The rearrangement links TRBV9 to TRBJ2-5; 7 bases match TRBD1. This CDR3 comprises 15 residues. V shed 3 bases and J 1 base; nucleotides not matched to a gene: 6. Germline values: CDR1 SGDLS, CDR2 YYNGEE. The CDR3 bases are TGTGCCAGCAGCGCAATGGGACAGCTCCAAGAGACCCAGTACTTC. This encodes CASSAMGQLQETQYF.

This rearrangement joins TRBV5-1 to TRBJ1-2; TRBD1 agrees at 7 bases. CDR1 SGHRS and CDR2 YFSETQ come from the germline V gene. J lost 7 bases, V lost 2 bases, and 8 bases had no gene match. CDR3 size: 14 residues. The DNA for the CDR3 is TGCGCCAGCAGCTTCTACGACAGGGCGGGTGGCTACACCTTC. Its translation is CASSFYDRAGGYTF.

The genes are TRBV5-1 and TRBJ2-2; 7 nucleotides agree with TRBD2. The germline V gene encodes CDR1 SGHRS and CDR2 YFSETQ. This CDR3 has 15 amino acids. Unmatched junction bases numbered 4, after V lost 5 bases and J lost 0 bases. DNA of the CDR3: TGCGCCAGCAGGCCTAGCGGACCGAACACCGGGGAGCTGTTTTTT. Translating gives CASRPSGPNTGELFF.

The rearrangement links TRBV2 to TRBJ2-3, with no clear D. V lost 1 base, J lost 6 bases, and 5 bases lay in between. This CDR3 has 12 amino acids. Per the germline V gene, CDR1 is SNHLY and CDR2 is FYNNEI. CDR3 loop: CASSEGGDTQYF. Here the CDR3 DNA reads TGTGCCAGCAGTGAAGGAGGTGATACGCAGTATTTT.

This clone was found once. The genes are TRBV10-3 and TRBJ1-1, with D possibly being TRBD1 (5 bases). V was clipped by 10 bases and J by 10 bases, with 13 bases between them. The germline gives CDR1 ENHRY, CDR2 SYGVKD. The CDR3 covers 10 residues. The chain's CDR3 is CARVGQGAFF. In nucleotides, the CDR3 is TGTGCCAGGGTGGGGCAAGGAGCTTTCTTT.

V usage is TRBV3-1 (or the pseudogene TRBV3-2) and J usage is TRBJ2-2; 10 bases line up with TRBD2. This CDR3 has 15 residues. The germline CDR1 and CDR2 sequences are LGHDT and YNNKEL (reference sequence). V dropped 7 bases and J dropped 5; count of bases not matched to a gene: 7. The chain's CDR3 is CASNMGLARTGELFF. The DNA of the CDR3 is TGTGCCAGCAACATGGGACTAGCGAGGACCGGGGAGCTGTTTTTT.

This clone turned up a few times. The chain recombines TRBV5-5 with TRBJ2-7, with 7 nucleotides matching TRBD1. The CDR3 is 13 amino acids. V gave up 0 bases and J gave up 7 bases; unmatched junction bases: 4. In germline, CDR1 is SGHKS, CDR2 YYEKEE (reference sequence). In nucleotides, the CDR3 is TGTGCCAGCAGCTTGGACAGGGGAAAAGAGCAGTACTTC. Protein: CASSLDRGKEQYF.

On this clone: This CDR3 is also generated by other DNA sequences in the sample. V and J are TRBV6-5 and TRBJ2-3; possible D gene TRBD2, 5 bases. The V end was cut by 2 bases, the J end by 1 base, with 7 bases between. There are 14 residues in the CDR3. Germline CDR1 reads MNHEY; CDR2 reads SVGAGI. CDR3 nucleotide sequence: TGTGCCAGCAGTTACGCGGGCGGCACAGATACGCAGTATTTT. As protein: CASSYAGGTDTQYF.

This clone was seen only a few times. In DNA, the CDR3 is TGTGCCAGCAGTGAAGCGGGCAGATATAGCAATCAGCCCCAGCATTTT. It translates to CASSEAGRYSNQPQHF. J is TRBJ1-5 and V is TRBV6-1; the D is unclear. The CDR3 covers 16 residues. Trimming took off 0 bases at V and 0 bases at J, with 9 bases between the two ends. Germline V gives CDR1 MNHNS, CDR2 SASEGT.

The rearrangement joins TRBV19 to TRBJ1-1, with 7 bases that match TRBD1. After removal of 3 bases from V and 4 bases from J, the junction contained 8 bases not matched to a gene. Germline V gene data show CDR1 as LNHDA and CDR2 as SQIVND (reference sequence). The CDR3 runs to 15 residues. This CDR3 reads CASSIIRAGGTEAFF. For the CDR3, the DNA is TGTGCCAGTAGTATTATAAGGGCAGGGGGCACTGAAGCTTTCTTT. The full variable domain, with the rest looked up from reference TRBV19 and TRBJ1-1, is DGGITQSPKYLFRKEGQNVTLSCEQNLNHDAMYWYRQDPGQGLRLIYYSQIVNDFQKGDIAEGYSVSREKKESFPLTVTSAQKNPTAFYLCASSIIRAGGTEAFFGQGTRLTVV.

The V call is TRBV20-1, the J call TRBJ2-7; a possible D gene is TRBD1 (6 bases). The germline V and J ends were trimmed by 3 bases and 3 bases, with 9 bases remaining between them. Germline CDR1 DFQATT, CDR2 SNEGSKA (reference sequence). This CDR3 contains 12 residues. DNA of the CDR3: TGCAGTGCTAGTCAGGGGAACTACGAGCAGTACTTC. Its translation is CSASQGNYEQYF.

This chain uses TRBV6-5 with TRBJ1-2, with 9 bases that match TRBD1. Germline V CDR1 and CDR2: MNHEY, SVGAGI. This CDR3 is 15 amino acids long. Germline trimming cut 4 bases from V and 2 bases from J; bases unmatched to any gene: 5. CDR3 protein: CASSSPGQGNYGYTF. DNA for the CDR3: TGTGCCAGCAGTTCGCCGGGACAGGGAAACTATGGCTACACCTTC.

This rearrangement joins TRBV7-2 to TRBJ2-7; 8 nucleotides match TRBD2. CDR1 SGHTA and CDR2 FQGNSA come from the germline V gene. The J segment lost 0 bases and the V segment lost 5 bases, leaving 6 bases of the junction unmatched. This CDR3 region has 15 residues. The CDR3 nucleotides are TGTGCCAGCAGCATCACTAGCGGAAGCTCCTACGAGCAGTACTTC. It is translated as CASSITSGSSYEQYF.

The chain recombines TRBV15 with TRBJ1-2; 8 positions match TRBD1. CDR1 LNHNV and CDR2 YYDKDF come from the germline V gene (reference sequence). Trimming at V came to 5 bases and at J to 3 bases, leaving 2 bases not matched to a gene. The CDR3 is 13 residues long. CDR3 residues: CATSGQGYYGYTF. CDR3 in DNA: TGTGCCACCAGCGGACAGGGTTACTATGGCTACACCTTC.

The chain couples TRBV5-1 to TRBJ1-5; TRBD1 might be the D (5 bases). Looked up from germline, CDR1 is SGHRS and CDR2 is YFSETQ. This CDR3 is 15 amino acids long. Trimming took 0 bases from V and 9 from J, leaving 16 bases between them. CDR3 DNA: TGCGCCAGCAGCTTGGGTGGGGCAGGTACGGGGCCCCAGCATTTT. It yields the protein CASSLGGAGTGPQHF.

The count of this clone is one. The CDR3 DNA reads TGCGCCAGCAGCGGTCTACAGGGGGCGCCTGGAAACACCATATATTTT. Amino acids: CASSGLQGAPGNTIYF. The chain employs TRBV4-1 and TRBJ1-3; 9 positions match TRBD1. Germline CDR1 reads MGHRA; CDR2 reads YSYEKL. The CDR3 contains 16 residues. The V segment lost 5 bases and the J segment 2 bases; nucleotides outside the gene matches: 7.

The chain combines TRBV2 with TRBJ1-6, with a tentative D call TRBD1 (6 bases). The germline V gene has CDR1 SNHLY and CDR2 FYNNEI. CDR3 size: 15 residues. Trimming left V 2 bases short and J 5 bases short, with 10 bases between. CDR3 sequence reads: CASSEMGADNSPLHF. The CDR3 DNA is TGTGCCAGCAGTGAAATGGGGGCCGATAATTCACCCCTCCACTTT.

This clone was seen only once. CDR3 DNA: TGCAGCGCTGCCCTGGGAGGGCGAACCGGGGAGCTGTTTTTT. Translated, it gives CSAALGGRTGELFF. The chain has TRBV29-1 and TRBJ2-2; 7 nucleotides line up with TRBD2. Germline assignment: CDR1 SQVTM and CDR2 ANQGSEA. After removal of 7 bases from V and 5 bases from J, the junction contained 10 bases not matched to a gene. This CDR3 has 14 residues.

This clone was detected only a few times. The V gene is TRBV2, the J gene TRBJ2-7; possible D gene TRBD1, 5 bases. This CDR3 has 14 residues. The V end lost 4 bases, the J end lost 0 bases, and 10 bases lay between the germline ends. Germline V CDR1 and CDR2: SNHLY, FYNNEI. The CDR3, as DNA: TGTGCCAGCAGTGCCCAGGGAAACTCCTACGAGCAGTACTTC. This gives the protein CASSAQGNSYEQYF. Supplemented by reference TRBV2 and TRBJ2-7, the full variable domain reads EPEVTQTPSHQVTQMGQEVILRCVPISNHLYFYWYRQILGQKVEFLVSFYNNEISEKSEIFDDQFSVERPDGSNFTLKIRSTKLEDSAMYFCASSAQGNSYEQYFGPGTRLTVT.